Frequency places the clone carrying this T cell receptor (beta chain) as large. As yet, its antigen is unknown. The data were obtained in a study of T cell clusters in autoimmune cytopenias. Study-wide points: Primary autoimmune cytopenia patients appeared to lack physiological T cell clusters present in healthy donors. TRB repertoire shifts in secondary cytopenia and chronic lymphocytic leukemia mostly reflected lymphoma, not autoimmunity. The cluster-lack signature was not seen for secondary cytopenia versus chronic lymphocytic leukemia.

TRB was amplified by touch-down multiplex PCR, primer pools A and B combined. TCRdb re-called the multiplex PCR reads and shows each CDR3 protein once, DNA omitted. The listing contains under 2,500 distinct CDR3 sequences. Each sample's input was 250 ng genomic DNA, 38,000 or so genome equivalents. This sequence was found in a human donor with an autoimmune cytopenia or autoimmune hepatitis (not recorded which). Sequenced input: peripheral blood.

CDR3 in amino acids: CASSWTVLNTEAFF. This chain uses TRBV6-2 or TRBV6-3 with TRBJ1-1. CDR3 length: 14 residues. The V gene's germline CDR1 is MNHEY and CDR2 SVGEGT.